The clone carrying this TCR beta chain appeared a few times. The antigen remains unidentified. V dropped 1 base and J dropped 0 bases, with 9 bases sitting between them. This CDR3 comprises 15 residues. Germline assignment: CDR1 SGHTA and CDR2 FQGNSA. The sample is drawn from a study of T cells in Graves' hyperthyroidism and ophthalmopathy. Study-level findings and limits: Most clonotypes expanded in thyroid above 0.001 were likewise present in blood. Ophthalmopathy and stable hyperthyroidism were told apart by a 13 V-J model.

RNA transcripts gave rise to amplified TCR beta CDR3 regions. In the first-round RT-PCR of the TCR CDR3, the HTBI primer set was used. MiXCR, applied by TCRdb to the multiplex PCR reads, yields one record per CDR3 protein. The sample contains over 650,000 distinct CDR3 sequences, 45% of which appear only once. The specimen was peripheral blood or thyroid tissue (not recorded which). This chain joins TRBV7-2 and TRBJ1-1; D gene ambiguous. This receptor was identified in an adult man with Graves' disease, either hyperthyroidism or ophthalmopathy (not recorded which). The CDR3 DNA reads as TGTGCCAGCAGCTTAGTGCGGGTCATGAACACTGAAGCTTTCTTT. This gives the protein CASSLVRVMNTEAFF.